This TCR beta chain stems from a study of blood T cell repertoires in COVID-19. Study-level information: Donors in the United States, Italy and Spain gave samples during acute or convalescent COVID-19. T cells, B-cell-depleted T cells, or PBMCs supplied cDNA or gDNA.

Authors' methods: Estimation of nucleated cell counts was performed using reference gene primer amplification. Sequencing used immunoSEQ multiplex PCR; TCRdb keeps in-frame clones, though not all of them. V and J calls and clone size are as listed in that table; D and trimming were resolved from the DNA. The sample records about 50,000 clones, roughly four fifths being singletons. The V gene's germline CDR1 is SGHTA and CDR2 FQGNSA. V shed 2 bases and J shed 5 bases, with 18 bases lying between them. CDR3 size: 16 residues. This clone turned up a few times. V is TRBV7-2 and J is TRBJ1-2, with D hard to call. This receptor was taken from a man aged 60 to 69 with acute or convalescent COVID-19. The sequenced sample was peripheral blood. CDR3: CASSLPMLTMSYGYTF. CDR3 coding DNA: TGTGCCAGCAGCTTACCGATGCTTACTATGAGTTATGGCTACACCTTC.